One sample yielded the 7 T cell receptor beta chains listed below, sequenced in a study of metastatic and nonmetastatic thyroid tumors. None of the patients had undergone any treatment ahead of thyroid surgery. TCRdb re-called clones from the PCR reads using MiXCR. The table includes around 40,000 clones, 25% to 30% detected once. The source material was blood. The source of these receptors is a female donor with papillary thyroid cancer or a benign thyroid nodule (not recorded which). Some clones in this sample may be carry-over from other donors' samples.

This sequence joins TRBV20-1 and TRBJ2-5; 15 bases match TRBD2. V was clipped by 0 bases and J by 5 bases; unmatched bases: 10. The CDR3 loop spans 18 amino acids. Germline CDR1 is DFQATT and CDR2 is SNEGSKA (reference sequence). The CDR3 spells CSARDMKGLAGGLETQYF. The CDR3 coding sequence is TGCAGTGCTAGAGACATGAAGGGACTAGCGGGAGGTCTGGAGACCCAGTACTTC.

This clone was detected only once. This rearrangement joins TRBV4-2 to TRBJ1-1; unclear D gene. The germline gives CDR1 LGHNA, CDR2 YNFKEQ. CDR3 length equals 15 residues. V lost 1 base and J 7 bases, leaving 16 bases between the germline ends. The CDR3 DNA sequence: TGTGCCAGCAGCCAAGCTCTCGACCGGATGTTTGAAGCTTTCTTT. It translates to CASSQALDRMFEAFF.

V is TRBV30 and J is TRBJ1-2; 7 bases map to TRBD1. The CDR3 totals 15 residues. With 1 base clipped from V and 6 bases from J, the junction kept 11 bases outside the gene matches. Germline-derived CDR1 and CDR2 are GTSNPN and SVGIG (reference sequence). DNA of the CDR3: TGTGCCTGGAGTGACATCCCTACAGGGGACCATGGCTACACCTTC. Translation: CAWSDIPTGDHGYTF.

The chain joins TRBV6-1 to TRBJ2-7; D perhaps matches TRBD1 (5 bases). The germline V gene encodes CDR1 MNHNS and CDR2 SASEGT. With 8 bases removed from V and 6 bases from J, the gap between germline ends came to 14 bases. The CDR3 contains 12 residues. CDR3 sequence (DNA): TGTGCCAGCGAGACAGCGAAACGCGAGCAGTACTTC. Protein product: CASETAKREQYF.

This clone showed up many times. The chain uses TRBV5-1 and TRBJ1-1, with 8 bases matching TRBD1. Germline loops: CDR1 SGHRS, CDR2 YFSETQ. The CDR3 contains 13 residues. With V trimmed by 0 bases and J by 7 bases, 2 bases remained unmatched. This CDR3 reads CASSLGDRSEAFF. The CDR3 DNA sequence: TGCGCCAGCAGCTTGGGGGACAGGAGTGAAGCTTTCTTT.

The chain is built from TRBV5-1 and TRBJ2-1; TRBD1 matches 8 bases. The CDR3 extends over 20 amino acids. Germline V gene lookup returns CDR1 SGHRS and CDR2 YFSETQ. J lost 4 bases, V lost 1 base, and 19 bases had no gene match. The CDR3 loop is CASSLPETGQEPYQYNEQFF. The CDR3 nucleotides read TGCGCCAGCAGCTTGCCGGAAACGGGACAGGAACCATATCAATACAATGAGCAGTTCTTC.

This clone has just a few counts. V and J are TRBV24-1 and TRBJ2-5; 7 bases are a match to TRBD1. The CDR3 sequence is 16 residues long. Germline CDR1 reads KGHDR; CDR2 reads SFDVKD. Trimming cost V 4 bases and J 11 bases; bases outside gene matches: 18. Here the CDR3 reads CATSEGRGSLSDTQYF. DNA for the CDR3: TGTGCCACCAGTGAAGGCAGGGGGAGCTTATCAGATACTCAGTACTTC.